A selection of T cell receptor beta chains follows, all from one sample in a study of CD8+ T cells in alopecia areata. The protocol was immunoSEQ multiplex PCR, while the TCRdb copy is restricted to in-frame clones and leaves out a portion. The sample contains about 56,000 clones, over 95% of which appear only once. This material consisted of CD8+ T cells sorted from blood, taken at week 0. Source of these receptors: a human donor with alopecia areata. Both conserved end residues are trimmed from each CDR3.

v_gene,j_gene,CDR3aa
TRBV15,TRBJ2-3,ATSRDPGTDTQY
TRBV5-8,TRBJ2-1,ASSLSASGFRNEQF
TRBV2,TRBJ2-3,ARDRGGTDTQY
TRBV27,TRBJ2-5,ASSPQRGGAPQETQY
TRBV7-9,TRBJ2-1,ASSFFETSPEQF
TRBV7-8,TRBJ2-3,ASSLEILATDTQY
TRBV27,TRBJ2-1,ASSRFSGGLYNEQF
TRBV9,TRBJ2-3,ASSVDPSGGAVDTQY
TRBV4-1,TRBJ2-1,ASSLTGGPVNEQF
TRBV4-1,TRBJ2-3,ASSQDQNSRNTDTQY
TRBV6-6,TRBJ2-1,ASSYSGERGLYEQF
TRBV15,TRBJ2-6,ATSRWTAGANVLT
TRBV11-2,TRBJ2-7,ASSSSGTDADISYEQY
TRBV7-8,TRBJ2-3,ASSLVTSGGTDTQY
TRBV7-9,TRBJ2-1,ASSLTGGEIDEQF
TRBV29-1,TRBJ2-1,SVPGGQGAHEQF
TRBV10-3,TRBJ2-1,ATGLAGINEQF
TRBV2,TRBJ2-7,ASSEGLVTYEQY
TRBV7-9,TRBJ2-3,ASSLGWGGSSTDTQY
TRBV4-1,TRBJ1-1,ASSQDMWSEAF
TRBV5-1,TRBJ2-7,ASSSGSGANEQY
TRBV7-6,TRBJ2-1,ASSLDRSSYNEQF
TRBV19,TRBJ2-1,ASSMLTNEQF
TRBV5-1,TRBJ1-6,ASSLGQGNSPLH
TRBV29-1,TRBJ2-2,SVEKGAQSTGELF
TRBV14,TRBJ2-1,ASSQDGVSSYNEQF
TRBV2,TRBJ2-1,ASSAAGGVYNEQF
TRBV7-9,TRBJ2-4,ASSPNRGGLAKNIQY
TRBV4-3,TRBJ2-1,ASSPRTAYNEQF
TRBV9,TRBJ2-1,ASSVGTAPLF
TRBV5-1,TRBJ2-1,ASSLDHISYNEQF
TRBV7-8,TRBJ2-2,ASSSGTANTGELF
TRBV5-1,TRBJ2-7,ASSSPGGPYYEQY
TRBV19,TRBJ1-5,ASSPTSPEDLQPQH
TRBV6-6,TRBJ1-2,ASSYSGGDGYT
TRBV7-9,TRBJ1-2,ASSSDGTSYGYT
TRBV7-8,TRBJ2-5,ASSLEQGRVVLLETQY
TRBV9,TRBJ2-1,ASSVPEGGAGGYNEQF
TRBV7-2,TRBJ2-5,ASSLGIRASGDLQETQY